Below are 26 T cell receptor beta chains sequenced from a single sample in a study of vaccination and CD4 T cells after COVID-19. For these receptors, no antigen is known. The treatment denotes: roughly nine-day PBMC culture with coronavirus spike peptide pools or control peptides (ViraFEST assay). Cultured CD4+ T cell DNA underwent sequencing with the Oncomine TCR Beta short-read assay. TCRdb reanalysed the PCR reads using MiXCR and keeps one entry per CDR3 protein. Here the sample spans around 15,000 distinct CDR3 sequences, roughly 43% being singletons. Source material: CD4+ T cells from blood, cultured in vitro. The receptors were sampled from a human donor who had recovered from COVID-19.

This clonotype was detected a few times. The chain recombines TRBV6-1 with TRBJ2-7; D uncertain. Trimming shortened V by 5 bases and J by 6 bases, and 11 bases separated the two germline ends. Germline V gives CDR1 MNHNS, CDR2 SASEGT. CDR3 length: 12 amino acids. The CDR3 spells CASSRRAGEQYF. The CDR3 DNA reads TGTGCCAGCAGTAGAAGGGCTGGCGAGCAGTACTTC.

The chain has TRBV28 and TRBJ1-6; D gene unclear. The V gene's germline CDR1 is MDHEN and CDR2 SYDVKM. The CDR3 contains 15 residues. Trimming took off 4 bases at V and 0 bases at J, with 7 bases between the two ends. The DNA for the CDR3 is TGTGCCAGCAGTTCGGGCAGCTCCTATAATTCACCCCTCCACTTT. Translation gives CASSSGSSYNSPLHF. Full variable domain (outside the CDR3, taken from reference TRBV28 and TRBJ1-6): DVKVTQSSRYLVKRTGEKVFLECVQDMDHENMFWYRQDPGLGLRLIYFSYDVKMKEKGDIPEGYSVSREKKERFSLILESASTNQTSMYLCASSSGSSYNSPLHFGNGTRLTVT.

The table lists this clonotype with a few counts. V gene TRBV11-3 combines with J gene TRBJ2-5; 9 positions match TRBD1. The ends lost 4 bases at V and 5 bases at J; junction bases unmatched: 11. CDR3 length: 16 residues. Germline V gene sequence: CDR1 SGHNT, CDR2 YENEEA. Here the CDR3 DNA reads TGTGCCAGCAGCTCCCTACAGGGGGCCGAGGGTGAGACCCAGTACTTC. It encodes CASSSLQGAEGETQYF.

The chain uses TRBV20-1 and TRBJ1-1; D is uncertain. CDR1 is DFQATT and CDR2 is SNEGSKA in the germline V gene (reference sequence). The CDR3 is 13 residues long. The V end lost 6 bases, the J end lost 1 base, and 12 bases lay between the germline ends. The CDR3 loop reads CSAASGGNTEAFF. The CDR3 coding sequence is TGCAGTGCCGCCTCGGGTGGGAACACTGAAGCTTTCTTT.

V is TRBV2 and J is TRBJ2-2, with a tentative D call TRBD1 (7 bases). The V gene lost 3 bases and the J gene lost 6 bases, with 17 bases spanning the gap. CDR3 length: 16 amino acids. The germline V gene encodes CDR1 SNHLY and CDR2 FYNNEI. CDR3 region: CASSEEQGGPAGELFF. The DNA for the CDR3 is TGTGCCAGCAGTGAGGAGCAGGGGGGACCCGCCGGGGAGCTGTTTTTT.

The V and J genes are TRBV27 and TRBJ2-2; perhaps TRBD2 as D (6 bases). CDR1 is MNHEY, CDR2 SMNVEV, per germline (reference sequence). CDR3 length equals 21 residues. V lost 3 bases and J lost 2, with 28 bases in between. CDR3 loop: CASSFFGLARGIAINTGELFF. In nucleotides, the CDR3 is TGTGCCAGCAGTTTCTTCGGATTGGCCCGCGGGATAGCGATCAACACCGGGGAGCTGTTTTTT.

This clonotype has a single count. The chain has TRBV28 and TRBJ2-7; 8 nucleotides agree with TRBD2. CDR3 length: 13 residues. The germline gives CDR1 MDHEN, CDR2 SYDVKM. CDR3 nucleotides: TGTGCTACCCATGCAGCGGGAGACTCGCGACAGTACTTC. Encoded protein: CATHAAGDSRQYF.

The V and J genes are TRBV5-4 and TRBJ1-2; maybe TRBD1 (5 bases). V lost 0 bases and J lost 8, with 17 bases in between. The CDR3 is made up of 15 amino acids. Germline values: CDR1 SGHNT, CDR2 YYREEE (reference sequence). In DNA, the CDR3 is TGTGCCAGCAGCTTGGCTGCGGCCGGGACGAGAGGCTACACCTTC. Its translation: CASSLAAAGTRGYTF. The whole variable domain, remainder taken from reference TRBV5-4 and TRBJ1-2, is ETGVTQSPTHLIKTRGQQVTLRCSSQSGHNTVSWYQQALGQGPQFIFQYYREEENGRGNFPPRFSGLQFPNYSSELNVNALELDDSALYLCASSLAAAGTRGYTFGSGTRLTVV.

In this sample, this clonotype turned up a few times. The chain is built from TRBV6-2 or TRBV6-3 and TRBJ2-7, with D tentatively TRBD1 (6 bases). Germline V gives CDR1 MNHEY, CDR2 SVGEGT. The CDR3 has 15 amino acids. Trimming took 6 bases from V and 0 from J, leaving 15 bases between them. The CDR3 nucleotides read TGTGCCAGCAGCCCTGACAGGACGAGCTCCTACGAGCAGTACTTC. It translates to CASSPDRTSSYEQYF.

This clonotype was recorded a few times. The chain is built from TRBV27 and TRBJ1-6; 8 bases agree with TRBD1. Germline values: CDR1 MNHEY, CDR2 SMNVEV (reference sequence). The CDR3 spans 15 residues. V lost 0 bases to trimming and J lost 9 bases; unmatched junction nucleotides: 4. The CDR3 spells CASSLSDRESSPLHF. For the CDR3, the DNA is TGTGCCAGCAGTTTATCGGACAGGGAAAGTTCACCCCTCCACTTT.

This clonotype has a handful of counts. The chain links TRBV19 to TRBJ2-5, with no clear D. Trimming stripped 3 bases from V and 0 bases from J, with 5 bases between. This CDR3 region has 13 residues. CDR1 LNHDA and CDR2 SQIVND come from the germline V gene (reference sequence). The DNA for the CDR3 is TGTGCCAGTAGTATTCGACACCAAGAGACCCAGTACTTC. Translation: CASSIRHQETQYF.

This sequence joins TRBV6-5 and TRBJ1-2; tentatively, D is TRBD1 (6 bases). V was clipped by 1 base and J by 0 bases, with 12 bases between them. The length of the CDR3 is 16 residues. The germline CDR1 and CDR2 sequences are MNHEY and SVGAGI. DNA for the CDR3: TGTGCCAGCAGTTACTTTCCGGACAGACCTAACTATGGCTACACCTTC. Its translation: CASSYFPDRPNYGYTF.

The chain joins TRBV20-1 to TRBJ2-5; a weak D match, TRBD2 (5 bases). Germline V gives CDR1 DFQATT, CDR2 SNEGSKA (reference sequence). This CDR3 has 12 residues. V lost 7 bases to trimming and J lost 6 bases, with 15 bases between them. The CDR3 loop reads CSVGLATKTQYF. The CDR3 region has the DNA TGCAGTGTAGGGCTAGCCACCAAGACCCAGTACTTC.

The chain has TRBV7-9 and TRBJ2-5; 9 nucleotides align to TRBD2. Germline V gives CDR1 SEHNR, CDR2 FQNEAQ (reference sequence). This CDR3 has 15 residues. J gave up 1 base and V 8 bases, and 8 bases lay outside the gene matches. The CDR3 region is CASETSGTFQETQYF. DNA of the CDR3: TGTGCCAGCGAGACTAGCGGAACCTTCCAAGAGACCCAGTACTTC.

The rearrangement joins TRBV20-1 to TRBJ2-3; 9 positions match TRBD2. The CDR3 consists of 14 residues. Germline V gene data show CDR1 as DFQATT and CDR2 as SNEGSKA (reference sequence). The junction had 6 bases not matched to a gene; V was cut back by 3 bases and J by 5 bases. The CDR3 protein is CSASSGSGGDTQYF. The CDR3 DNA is TGCAGTGCTAGTAGCGGGAGCGGGGGAGATACGCAGTATTTT.

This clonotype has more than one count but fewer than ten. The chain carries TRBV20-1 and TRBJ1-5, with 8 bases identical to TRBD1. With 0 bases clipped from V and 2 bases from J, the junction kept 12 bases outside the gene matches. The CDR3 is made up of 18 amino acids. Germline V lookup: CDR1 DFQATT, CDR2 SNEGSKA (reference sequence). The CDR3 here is CSAREPGAGGFGNQPQHF. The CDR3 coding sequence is TGCAGTGCTAGAGAACCCGGGGCAGGGGGCTTTGGCAATCAGCCCCAGCATTTT.

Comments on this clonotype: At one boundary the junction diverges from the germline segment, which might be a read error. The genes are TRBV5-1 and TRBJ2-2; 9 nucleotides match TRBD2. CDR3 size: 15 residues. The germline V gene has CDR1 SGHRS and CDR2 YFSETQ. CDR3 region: CPSSLASGTLGELFF. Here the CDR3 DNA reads TGCCCCAGCAGCTTGGCTAGCGGGACTCTCGGGGAGCTGTTTTTT.

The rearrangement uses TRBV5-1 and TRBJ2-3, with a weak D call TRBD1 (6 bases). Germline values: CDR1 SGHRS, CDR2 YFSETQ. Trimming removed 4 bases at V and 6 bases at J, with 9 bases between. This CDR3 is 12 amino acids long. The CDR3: CASSLQGDTQYF. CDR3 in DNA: TGCGCCAGCAGCCTACAGGGCGATACGCAGTATTTT.

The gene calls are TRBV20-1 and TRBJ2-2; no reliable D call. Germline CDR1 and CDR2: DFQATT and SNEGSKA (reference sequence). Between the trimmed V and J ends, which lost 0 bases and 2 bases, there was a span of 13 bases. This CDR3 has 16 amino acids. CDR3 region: CSARDPGKFNTGELFF. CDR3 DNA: TGCAGTGCTAGAGATCCGGGTAAATTTAACACCGGGGAGCTGTTTTTT.

The CDR3: CASSGRQGRSMEAFF. The CDR3 DNA follows: TGTGCCAGCAGCGGCCGACAGGGACGGTCGATGGAAGCTTTCTTT. The rearrangement links TRBV7-9 to TRBJ1-1; 7 positions agree with TRBD1. The germline CDR1 and CDR2 sequences are SEHNR and FQNEAQ (reference sequence). There are 15 residues in the CDR3. V was pared by 5 bases and J by 8 bases, with 14 bases of the junction left unmatched.

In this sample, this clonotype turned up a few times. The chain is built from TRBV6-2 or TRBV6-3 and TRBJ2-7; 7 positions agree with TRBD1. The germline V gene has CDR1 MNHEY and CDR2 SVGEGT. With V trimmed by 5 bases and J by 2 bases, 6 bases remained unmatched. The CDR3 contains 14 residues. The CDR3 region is CASSKRTGPYEQYF. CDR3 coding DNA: TGTGCCAGCAGTAAAAGGACAGGCCCCTACGAGCAGTACTTC.

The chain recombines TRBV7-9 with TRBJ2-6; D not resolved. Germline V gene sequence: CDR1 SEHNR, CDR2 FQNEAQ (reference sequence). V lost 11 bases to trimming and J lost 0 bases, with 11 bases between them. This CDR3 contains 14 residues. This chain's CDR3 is CAPAVGSGANVLTF. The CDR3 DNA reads TGTGCCCCCGCCGTGGGCTCTGGGGCCAACGTCCTGACTTTC.

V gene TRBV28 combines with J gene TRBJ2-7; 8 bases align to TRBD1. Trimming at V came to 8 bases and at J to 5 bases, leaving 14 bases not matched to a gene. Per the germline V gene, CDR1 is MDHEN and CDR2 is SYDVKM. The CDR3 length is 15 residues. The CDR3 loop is CASLRGPPRPNEQYF. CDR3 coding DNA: TGTGCCAGCCTCAGGGGGCCCCCACGTCCTAACGAGCAGTACTTC.

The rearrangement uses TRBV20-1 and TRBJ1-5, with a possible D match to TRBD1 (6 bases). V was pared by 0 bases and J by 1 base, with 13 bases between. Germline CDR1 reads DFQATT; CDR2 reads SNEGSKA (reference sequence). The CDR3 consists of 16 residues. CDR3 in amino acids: CSAREGGSLSNQPQHF. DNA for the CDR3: TGCAGTGCTAGAGAAGGGGGGAGTTTAAGCAATCAGCCCCAGCATTTT.

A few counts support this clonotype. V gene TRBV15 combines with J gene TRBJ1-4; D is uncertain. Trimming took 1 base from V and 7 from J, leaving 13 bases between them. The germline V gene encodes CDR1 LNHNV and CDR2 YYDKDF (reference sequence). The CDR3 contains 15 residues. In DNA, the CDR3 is TGTGCCACCAGCAGAGGTCCGAAGGGTGGTGAAAAACTGTTTTTT. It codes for CATSRGPKGGEKLFF.

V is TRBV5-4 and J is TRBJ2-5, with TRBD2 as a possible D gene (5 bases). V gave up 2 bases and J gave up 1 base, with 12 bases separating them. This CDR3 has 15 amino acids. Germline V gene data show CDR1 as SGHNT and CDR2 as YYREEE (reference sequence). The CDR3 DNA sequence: TGTGCCAGCAGCTTACCCAGTAGCGTCCAAGAGACCCAGTACTTC. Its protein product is CASSLPSSVQETQYF.